This T cell receptor beta chain is from a study of cytomegalovirus exposure and HLA in healthy donors. Findings and limits, study-wide: The study found most TCR sequences rare, yet found some public TCRs in many donors.

In the case of this clone: Its target is not known.

The CDR3 is 15 amino acids. V shed 3 bases, J shed 8 bases, and the junction held 9 bases outside the gene matches. The germline CDR1 and CDR2 sequences are ENHRY and SYGVKD. The protocol was immunoSEQ multiplex PCR, while the TCRdb copy is restricted to in-frame clones and leaves out a portion. Of 90,000 to 150,000 clones listed, 70% to 90% are singletons. The chain links TRBV10-3 to TRBJ2-1; 8 bases map to TRBD2. This receptor was obtained from a woman younger than 35 in good health and CMV-seropositive. Sequencing was performed on PBMCs. The CDR3 nucleotides read TGTGCCATCAGTGAACCCTCCGGGACTAGGGATGAGCAGTTCTTC. As protein: CAISEPSGTRDEQFF.